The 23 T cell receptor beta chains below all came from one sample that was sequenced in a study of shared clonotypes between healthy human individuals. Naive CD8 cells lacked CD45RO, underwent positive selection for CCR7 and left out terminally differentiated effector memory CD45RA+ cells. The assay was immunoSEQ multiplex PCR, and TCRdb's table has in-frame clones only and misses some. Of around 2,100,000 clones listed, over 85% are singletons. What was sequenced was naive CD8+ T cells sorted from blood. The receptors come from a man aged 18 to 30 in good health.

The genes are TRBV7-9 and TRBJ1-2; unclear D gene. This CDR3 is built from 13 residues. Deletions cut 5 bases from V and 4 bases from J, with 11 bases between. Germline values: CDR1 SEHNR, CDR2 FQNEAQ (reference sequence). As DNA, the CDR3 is TGTGCCAGCAGCCCCCCGCTGGCCTATGGCTACACCTTC. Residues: CASSPPLAYGYTF.

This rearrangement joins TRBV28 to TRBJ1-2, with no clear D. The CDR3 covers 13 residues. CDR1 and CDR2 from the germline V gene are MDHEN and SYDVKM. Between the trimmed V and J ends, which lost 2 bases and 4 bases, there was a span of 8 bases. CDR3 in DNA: TGTGCCAGCAGTTTAGGTAGCCTCTATGGCTACACCTTC. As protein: CASSLGSLYGYTF.

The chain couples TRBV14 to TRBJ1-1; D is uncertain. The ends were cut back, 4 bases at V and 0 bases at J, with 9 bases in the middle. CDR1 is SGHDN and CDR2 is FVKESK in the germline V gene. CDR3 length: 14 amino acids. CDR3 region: CASSPYGMNTEAFF. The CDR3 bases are TGTGCCAGCAGCCCCTATGGGATGAACACTGAAGCTTTCTTT. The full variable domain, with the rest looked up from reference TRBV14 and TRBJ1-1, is EAGVTQFPSHSVIEKGQTVTLRCDPISGHDNLYWYRRVMGKEIKFLLHFVKESKQDESGMPNNRFLAERTGGTYSTLKVQPAELEDSGVYFCASSPYGMNTEAFFGQGTRLTVV.

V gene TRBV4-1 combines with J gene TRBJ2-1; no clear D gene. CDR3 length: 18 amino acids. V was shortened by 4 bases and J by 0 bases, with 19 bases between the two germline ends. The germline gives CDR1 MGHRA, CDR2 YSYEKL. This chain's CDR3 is CASSRVPWGQSSYNEQFF. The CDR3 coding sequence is TGCGCCAGCAGCCGCGTACCCTGGGGTCAGAGCTCCTACAATGAGCAGTTCTTC.

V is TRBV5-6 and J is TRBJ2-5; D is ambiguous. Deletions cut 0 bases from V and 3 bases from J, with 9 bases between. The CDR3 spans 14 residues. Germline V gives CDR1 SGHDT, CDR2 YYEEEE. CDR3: CASSLDHLEETQYF. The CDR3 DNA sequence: TGTGCCAGCAGCTTGGATCATCTGGAAGAGACCCAGTACTTC. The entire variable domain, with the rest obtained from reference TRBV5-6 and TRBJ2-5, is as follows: DAGVTQSPTHLIKTRGQQVTLRCSPKSGHDTVSWYQQALGQGPQFIFQYYEEEERQRGNFPDRFSGHQFPNYSSELNVNALLLGDSALYLCASSLDHLEETQYFGPGTRLLVL.

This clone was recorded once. CDR3 nucleotide sequence: TGTGCTAGTGGTTTGGGGGACAATCAGCCCCAGCATTTT. Translation: CASGLGDNQPQHF. This sequence joins TRBV12-5 and TRBJ1-5; D remains unclear. This CDR3 comprises 13 residues. Looked up from germline, CDR1 is LGHNT and CDR2 is FRNRAP. Trimming left V 1 base short and J 3 bases short, with 4 bases between. The variable domain in full, with the rest retrieved from reference TRBV12-5 and TRBJ1-5, is DARVTQTPRHKVTEMGQEVTMRCQPILGHNTVFWYRQTMMQGLELLAYFRNRAPLDDSGMPKDRFSAEMPDATLATLKIQPSEPRDSAVYFCASGLGDNQPQHFGDGTRLSIL.

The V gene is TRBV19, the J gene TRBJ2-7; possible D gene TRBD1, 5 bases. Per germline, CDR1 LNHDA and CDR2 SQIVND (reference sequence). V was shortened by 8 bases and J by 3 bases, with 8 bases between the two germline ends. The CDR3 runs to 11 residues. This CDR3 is CASGQLYEQYF. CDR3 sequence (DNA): TGTGCCAGTGGACAACTCTACGAGCAGTACTTC.

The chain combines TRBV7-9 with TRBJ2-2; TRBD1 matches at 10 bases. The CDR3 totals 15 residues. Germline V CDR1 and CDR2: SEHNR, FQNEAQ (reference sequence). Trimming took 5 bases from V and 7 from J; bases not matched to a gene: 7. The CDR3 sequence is CASSRSTGGGGELFF. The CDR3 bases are TGTGCCAGCAGCCGTTCGACAGGGGGCGGCGGGGAGCTGTTTTTT.

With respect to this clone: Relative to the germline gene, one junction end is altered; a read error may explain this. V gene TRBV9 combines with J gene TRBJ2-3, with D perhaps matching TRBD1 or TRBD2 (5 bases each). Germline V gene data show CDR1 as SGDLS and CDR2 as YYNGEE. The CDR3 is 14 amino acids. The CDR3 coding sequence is TGTGCCAGCAGCGTAGGGGACCCCACACATACGCAGTATTTT. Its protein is CASSVGDPTHTQYF. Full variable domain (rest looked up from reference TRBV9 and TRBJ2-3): DSGVTQTPKHLITATGQRVTLRCSPRSGDLSVYWYQQSLDQGLQFLIQYYNGEERAKGNILERFSAQQFPDLHSELNLSSLELGDSALYFCASSVGDPTHTQYFGPGTRLTVL.

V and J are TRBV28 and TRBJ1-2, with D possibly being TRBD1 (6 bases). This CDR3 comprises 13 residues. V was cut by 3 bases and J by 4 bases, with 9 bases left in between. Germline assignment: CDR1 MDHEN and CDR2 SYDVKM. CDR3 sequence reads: CASSFAGAYGYTF. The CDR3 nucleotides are TGTGCCAGCAGTTTTGCAGGGGCCTATGGCTACACCTTC.

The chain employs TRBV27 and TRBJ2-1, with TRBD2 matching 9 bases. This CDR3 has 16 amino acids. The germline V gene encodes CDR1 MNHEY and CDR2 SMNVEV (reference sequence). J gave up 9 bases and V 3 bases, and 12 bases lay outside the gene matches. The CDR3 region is CASSFETVAGVGEQFF. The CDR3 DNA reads TGTGCCAGCAGTTTCGAAACTGTAGCGGGAGTCGGTGAGCAGTTCTTC.

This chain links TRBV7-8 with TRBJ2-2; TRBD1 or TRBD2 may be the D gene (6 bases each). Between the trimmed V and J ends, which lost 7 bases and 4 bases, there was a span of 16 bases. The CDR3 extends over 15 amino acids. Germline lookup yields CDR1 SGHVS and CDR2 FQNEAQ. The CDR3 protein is CASNVGGLITGELFF. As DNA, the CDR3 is TGTGCCAGCAACGTAGGGGGGCTAATCACCGGGGAGCTGTTTTTT.

CDR3 bases: TGTGCCAGCAGTTTGGACACAAATCAGCCCCAGCATTTT. Residues: CASSLDTNQPQHF. This sequence joins TRBV6-5 and TRBJ1-5, with D possibly TRBD1 on 5 matching bases. Germline CDR1 reads MNHEY; CDR2 reads SVGAGI. V shed 4 bases and J shed 4 bases, with 8 bases lying between them. The CDR3 is made up of 13 amino acids.

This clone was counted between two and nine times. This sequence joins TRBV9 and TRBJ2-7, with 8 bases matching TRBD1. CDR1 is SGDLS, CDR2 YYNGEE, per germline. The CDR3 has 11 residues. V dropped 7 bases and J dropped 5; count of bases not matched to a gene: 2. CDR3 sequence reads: CASQGADEQYF. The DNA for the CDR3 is TGTGCCAGCCAGGGGGCGGACGAGCAGTACTTC.

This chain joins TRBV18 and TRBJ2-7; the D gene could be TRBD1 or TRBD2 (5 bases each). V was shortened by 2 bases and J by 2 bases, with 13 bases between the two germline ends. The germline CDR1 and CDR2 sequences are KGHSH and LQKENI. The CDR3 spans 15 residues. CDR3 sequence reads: CASSPDEGWTYEQYF. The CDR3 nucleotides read TGTGCCAGCTCACCAGACGAGGGGTGGACCTACGAGCAGTACTTC.

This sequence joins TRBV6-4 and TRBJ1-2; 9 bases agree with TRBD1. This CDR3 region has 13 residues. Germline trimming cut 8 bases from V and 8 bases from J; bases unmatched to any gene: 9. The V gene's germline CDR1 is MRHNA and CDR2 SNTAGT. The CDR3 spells CASGEGTGKGYTF. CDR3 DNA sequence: TGTGCCAGCGGAGAAGGGACAGGGAAGGGCTACACCTTC.

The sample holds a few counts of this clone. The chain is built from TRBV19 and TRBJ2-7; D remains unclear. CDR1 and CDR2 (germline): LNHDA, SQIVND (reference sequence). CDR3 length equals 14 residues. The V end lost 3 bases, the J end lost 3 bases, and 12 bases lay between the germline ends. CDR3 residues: CASSMSALDYEQYF. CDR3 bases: TGTGCCAGTAGTATGTCGGCGCTCGACTACGAGCAGTACTTC.

The CDR3 is CASSSGISSTDTQYF. The CDR3 DNA is TGCGCCAGCAGCTCCGGGATTTCTAGCACAGATACGCAGTATTTT. This chain joins TRBV5-1 and TRBJ2-3; D may be TRBD2 (5 bases). V lost 3 bases and J lost 0, with 11 bases in between. CDR3 size: 15 residues. CDR1 is SGHRS and CDR2 is YFSETQ in the germline V gene.

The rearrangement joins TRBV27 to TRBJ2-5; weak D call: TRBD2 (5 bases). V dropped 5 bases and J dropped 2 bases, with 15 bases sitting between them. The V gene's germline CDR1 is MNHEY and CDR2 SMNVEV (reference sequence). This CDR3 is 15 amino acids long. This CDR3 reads CASSLWTEHQETQYF. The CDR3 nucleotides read TGTGCCAGCAGTCTATGGACTGAGCATCAAGAGACCCAGTACTTC.

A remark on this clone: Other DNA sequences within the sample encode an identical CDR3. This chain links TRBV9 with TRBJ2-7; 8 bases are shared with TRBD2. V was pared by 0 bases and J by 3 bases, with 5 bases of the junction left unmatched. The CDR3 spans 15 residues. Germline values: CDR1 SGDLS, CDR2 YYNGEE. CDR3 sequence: CASSVDPSGGYEQYF. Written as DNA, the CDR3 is TGTGCCAGCAGCGTAGATCCGAGCGGGGGCTACGAGCAGTACTTC.

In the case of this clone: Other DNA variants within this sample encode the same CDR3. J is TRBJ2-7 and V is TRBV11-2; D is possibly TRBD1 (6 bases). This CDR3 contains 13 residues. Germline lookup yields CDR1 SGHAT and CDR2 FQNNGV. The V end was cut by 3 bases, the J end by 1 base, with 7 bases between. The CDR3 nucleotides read TGTGCCAGCAGCTTCGGACAGTCCTACGAGCAGTACTTC. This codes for CASSFGQSYEQYF.

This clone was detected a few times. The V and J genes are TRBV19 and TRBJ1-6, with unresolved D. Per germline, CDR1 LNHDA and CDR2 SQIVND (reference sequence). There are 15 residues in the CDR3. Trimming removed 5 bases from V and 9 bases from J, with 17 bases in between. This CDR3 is CASSPGWGGSSPLHF. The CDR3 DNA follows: TGTGCCAGTAGTCCTGGGTGGGGAGGGAGTTCACCCCTCCACTTT.

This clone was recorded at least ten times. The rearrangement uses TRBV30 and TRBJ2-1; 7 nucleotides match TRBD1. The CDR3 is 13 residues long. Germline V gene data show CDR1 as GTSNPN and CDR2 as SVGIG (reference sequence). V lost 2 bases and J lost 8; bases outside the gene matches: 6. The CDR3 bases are TGTGCCTGGAGTACGGGACAGAGCGATGAGCAGTTCTTC. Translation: CAWSTGQSDEQFF.